What follows are 27 T cell receptor beta chains derived from one specimen sequenced in a study of blood T cell repertoires in COVID-19. Assay: immunoSEQ multiplex PCR; the TCRdb copy retains only in-frame clones and omits some. The sample records about 270,000 clones, 85% to 90% being singletons. The sequencing sample was made of PBMCs or T cells enriched from blood (not recorded which). The receptors come from a woman between 25 and 40 years old with acute COVID-19.

The chain employs TRBV9 and TRBJ2-7, with 9 bases lining up with TRBD1. CDR1 and CDR2 from the germline V gene are SGDLS and YYNGEE. With 0 bases clipped from V and 3 bases from J, the junction kept 10 bases outside the gene matches. The length of the CDR3 is 17 residues. The CDR3 spells CASSVEVGGTGNYEQYF. Here the CDR3 DNA reads TGTGCCAGCAGCGTAGAGGTTGGGGGGACAGGGAACTACGAGCAGTACTTC.

The J gene is TRBJ2-1, the V gene TRBV27, with D possibly being TRBD2 (5 bases). V lost 4 bases and J lost 4, with 14 bases in between. This CDR3 is 15 amino acids long. The germline V gene has CDR1 MNHEY and CDR2 SMNVEV (reference sequence). The CDR3 sequence: CASSSILGPYNEQFF. For the CDR3, the DNA is TGTGCCAGCAGTTCCATACTAGGCCCTTACAATGAGCAGTTCTTC.

Comment on this clone: Other DNA sequences from this sample encode an identical CDR3 as well. The chain recombines TRBV18 with TRBJ2-7; D remains ambiguous. Per germline, CDR1 KGHSH and CDR2 LQKENI. V lost 3 bases and J 2 bases, leaving 11 bases between the germline ends. The CDR3 spans 14 residues. The CDR3, as DNA: TGTGCCAGCTCACCGCCTGGGCTGACCTACGAGCAGTACTTC. Protein product: CASSPPGLTYEQYF.

This chain joins TRBV13 and TRBJ2-3; 11 bases match TRBD2. Looked up from germline, CDR1 is PRHDT and CDR2 is FYEKMQ (reference sequence). V gave up 4 bases and J gave up 6 bases; unmatched junction bases: 9. CDR3 length equals 16 residues. The CDR3 sequence: CASSSGTSGLRDTQYF. DNA of the CDR3: TGTGCCAGCAGCTCCGGGACTAGCGGTCTGCGGGATACGCAGTATTTT.

The chain is built from TRBV6-5 and TRBJ2-3, with TRBD2 matching 10 bases. CDR3 length equals 15 residues. Trimming cost V 8 bases and J 5 bases; bases outside gene matches: 10. Germline values: CDR1 MNHEY, CDR2 SVGAGI. CDR3 bases: TGTGCCAGCGGGCAGCTAGCGGGAGCAGGAGATACGCAGTATTTT. Protein: CASGQLAGAGDTQYF.

This chain links TRBV24-1 with TRBJ2-3; TRBD1 aligns across 11 bases. This CDR3 contains 17 residues. V was clipped by 3 bases and J by 4 bases; unmatched bases: 8. Germline lookup yields CDR1 KGHDR and CDR2 SFDVKD. CDR3 loop: CATSDIRDRGGPDTQYF. In nucleotides, the CDR3 is TGTGCCACCAGTGATATCCGGGACAGGGGGGGTCCAGATACGCAGTATTTT.

The CDR3 DNA reads as TGTGCCAGCAGCCAAAACCAGGGAAGGACTAACTATGGCTACACCTTC. Translation: CASSQNQGRTNYGYTF. The chain has TRBV7-2 and TRBJ1-2; the D gene is possibly TRBD1 (5 bases). Germline assignment: CDR1 SGHTA and CDR2 FQGNSA. This CDR3 contains 16 residues. The V end was cut by 5 bases, the J end by 0 bases, with 16 bases between.

The chain couples TRBV27 to TRBJ1-6, with TRBD1 as a possible D gene (5 bases). The V end was cut by 5 bases, the J end by 9 bases, with 11 bases between. In germline, CDR1 is MNHEY, CDR2 SMNVEV (reference sequence). The CDR3 is 13 amino acids. The CDR3 reads CASSQGLSSPLHF. The CDR3 DNA sequence: TGTGCCAGCAGTCAGGGTCTGAGTTCACCCCTCCACTTT.

The chain employs TRBV6-9 and TRBJ2-7; D may be TRBD1 (6 bases). V lost 0 bases and J lost 11, with 14 bases in between. This CDR3 spans 13 amino acids. The germline CDR1 and CDR2 sequences are MNHGY and SVAAGI. The CDR3 DNA is TGTGCCAGCAGTTATTCGATAACAGGACAGAAGTACTTC. Translating it yields CASSYSITGQKYF.

The rearrangement links TRBV12-3 or TRBV12-4 to TRBJ1-1, with D maybe TRBD1 (5 bases). CDR3 length: 13 residues. The V end was cut by 3 bases, the J end by 4 bases, with 9 bases between. The DNA for the CDR3 is TGTGCCAGCAGTTTTCAGGGTGGCACTGAAGCTTTCTTT. Protein sequence: CASSFQGGTEAFF.

The chain links TRBV7-6 to TRBJ1-4; 7 nucleotides line up with TRBD1. This CDR3 spans 16 amino acids. V was clipped by 5 bases and J by 7 bases; unmatched bases: 13. Per germline, CDR1 SGHVS and CDR2 FNYEAQ. CDR3 DNA: TGTGCCAGCAGCCCGGCCCCAGGGGGAAAAGTTGAAAAACTGTTTTTT. Translated, it gives CASSPAPGGKVEKLFF. The full variable domain, with the rest looked up from reference TRBV7-6 and TRBJ1-4, is GAGVSQSPRYKVTKRGQDVALRCDPISGHVSLYWYRQALGQGPEFLTYFNYEAQQDKSGLPNDRFSAERPEGSISTLTIQRTEQRDSAMYRCASSPAPGGKVEKLFFGSGTQLSVL.

The J gene is TRBJ2-3, the V gene TRBV11-3, with a possible D match to TRBD2 (5 bases). CDR3 size: 13 residues. V was cut by 5 bases and J by 1 base, with 7 bases left in between. Germline CDR1 and CDR2: SGHNT and YENEEA. CDR3 loop: CASSRTGTDTQYF. CDR3 nucleotides: TGTGCCAGCAGCCGGACTGGCACAGATACGCAGTATTTT.

The chain carries TRBV7-9 and TRBJ1-1; possible D gene TRBD1, 5 bases. Germline lookup yields CDR1 SEHNR and CDR2 FQNEAQ (reference sequence). CDR3 length equals 15 residues. V was shortened by 2 bases and J by 3 bases, with 13 bases between the two germline ends. The DNA of the CDR3 is TGTGCCAGCAGCTTACGGGGGGAGGGTGACACTGAAGCTTTCTTT. Its translation: CASSLRGEGDTEAFF. Looking up the rest from reference TRBV7-9 and TRBJ1-1 gives the full variable domain: DTGVSQNPRHKITKRGQNVTFRCDPISEHNRLYWYRQTLGQGPEFLTYFQNEAQLEKSRLLSDRFSAERPKGSFSTLEIQRTEQGDSAMYLCASSLRGEGDTEAFFGQGTRLTVV.

This chain uses TRBV4-2 with TRBJ2-1, with 7 bases lining up with TRBD2. CDR1 LGHNA and CDR2 YNFKEQ come from the germline V gene. J lost 7 bases, V lost 0 bases, and 6 bases had no gene match. The CDR3 covers 15 residues. CDR3 in DNA: TGTGCCAGCAGCCAAGAAAAGGCTAGCGGTAATGAGCAGTTCTTC. This translates into CASSQEKASGNEQFF.

This rearrangement joins TRBV5-4 to TRBJ2-1, with a weak D call TRBD2 (5 bases). V was shortened by 4 bases and J by 8 bases, with 16 bases between the two germline ends. The CDR3 is made up of 14 amino acids. Germline CDR1 SGHNT, CDR2 YYREEE (reference sequence). The CDR3 is CASSPESGIDEQFF. CDR3 coding DNA: TGTGCCAGCAGCCCCGAGTCGGGGATCGATGAGCAGTTCTTC.

The CDR3 DNA sequence: TGTGCCAGCAGTTACTCGTCAGGGACAGGGAGAGATACGCAGTATTTT. Its translation: CASSYSSGTGRDTQYF. The chain recombines TRBV6-6 with TRBJ2-3; 9 positions agree with TRBD1. Germline V gives CDR1 MNHNY, CDR2 SVGAGI (reference sequence). J lost 5 bases, V lost 0 bases, and 6 bases had no gene match. The CDR3 is 16 amino acids.

This chain links TRBV3-1 (or the pseudogene TRBV3-2) with TRBJ1-2, with D perhaps TRBD1 (5 bases). The CDR3 spans 15 residues. Germline values: CDR1 LGHDT, CDR2 YNNKEL (reference sequence). Between the trimmed V and J ends, which lost 2 bases and 3 bases, there was a span of 13 bases. The CDR3 spells CASSQQGAPHYGYTF. CDR3 in DNA: TGTGCCAGCAGCCAACAAGGGGCCCCCCACTATGGCTACACCTTC.

The gene calls are TRBV5-6 and TRBJ1-2, with D unresolved. The V end lost 1 base, the J end lost 2 bases, and 9 bases lay between the germline ends. The CDR3 extends over 14 amino acids. CDR1 and CDR2 from the germline V gene are SGHDT and YYEEEE. CDR3 nucleotides: TGTGCCAGCAGCTTGCCCGGGAGCAACTATGGCTACACCTTC. Its protein is CASSLPGSNYGYTF.

The gene calls are TRBV24-1 and TRBJ1-1; tentative D call: TRBD1 (6 bases). The V gene lost 11 bases and the J gene lost 0 bases, with 9 bases spanning the gap. The CDR3 runs to 12 residues. Germline V gene sequence: CDR1 KGHDR, CDR2 SFDVKD. CDR3 sequence (DNA): TGTGCCATACAGGGCTTGAACACTGAAGCTTTCTTT. Translating gives CAIQGLNTEAFF.

Remarks on this clone: At the DNA level, this CDR3 is encoded by other sequences in the same sample as well. This chain joins TRBV27 and TRBJ1-1; TRBD1 is a possible D gene (5 bases). The CDR3 runs to 14 residues. Germline CDR1 and CDR2: MNHEY and SMNVEV (reference sequence). Deletions cut 5 bases from V and 0 bases from J, with 10 bases between. The CDR3 DNA reads TGTGCCAGCAGTCCCGGACATTTGAACACTGAAGCTTTCTTT. This gives the protein CASSPGHLNTEAFF.

The V call is TRBV28, the J call TRBJ1-1, with D tentatively TRBD1 (6 bases). The V end was cut by 4 bases, the J end by 1 base, with 13 bases between. CDR1 and CDR2 from the germline V gene are MDHEN and SYDVKM. This CDR3 contains 15 residues. CDR3 sequence (DNA): TGTGCCAGCAGTTCGGTTGAAGGGGGGAACACTGAAGCTTTCTTT. Protein: CASSSVEGGNTEAFF.

The CDR3 DNA follows: TGTGCCAGCAGTGAACGGACATATCCTTCCTACGAGCAGTACTTC. Its protein is CASSERTYPSYEQYF. The chain has TRBV6-1 and TRBJ2-7; perhaps TRBD1 as D (5 bases). V lost 2 bases to trimming and J lost 1 base, with 12 bases between them. Germline assignment: CDR1 MNHNS and CDR2 SASEGT. This CDR3 comprises 15 residues.

V and J are TRBV5-8 and TRBJ2-7; D might be TRBD2 (6 bases). From germline, CDR1 is SGHTS and CDR2 YDEGEE. The CDR3 runs to 15 residues. V was shortened by 0 bases and J by 1 base, with 11 bases between the two germline ends. In nucleotides, the CDR3 is TGTGCCAGCAGCTTGGGTGGGACTGGTTCCTACGAGCAGTACTTC. This gives the protein CASSLGGTGSYEQYF.

The chain combines TRBV27 with TRBJ2-7; tentatively, D is TRBD1 (6 bases). The CDR3 is 13 residues long. Trimming removed 5 bases from V and 3 bases from J, with 11 bases in between. Looked up from germline, CDR1 is MNHEY and CDR2 is SMNVEV (reference sequence). CDR3 amino acids: CASSNGQYYEQYF. The CDR3 bases are TGTGCCAGCAGTAACGGACAGTACTACGAGCAGTACTTC.

V gene TRBV5-1 combines with J gene TRBJ2-1; 10 bases align to TRBD2. The CDR3 is made up of 15 amino acids. V was pared by 4 bases and J by 8 bases, with 9 bases of the junction left unmatched. The germline CDR1 and CDR2 sequences are SGHRS and YFSETQ. This CDR3 reads CASSALAGAQDEQFF. The CDR3 nucleotides are TGCGCCAGCAGCGCTCTAGCGGGAGCTCAGGATGAGCAGTTCTTC. Full variable domain (rest looked up from reference TRBV5-1 and TRBJ2-1): KAGVTQTPRYLIKTRGQQVTLSCSPISGHRSVSWYQQTPGQGLQFLFEYFSETQRNKGNFPGRFSGRQFSNSRSEMNVSTLELGDSALYLCASSALAGAQDEQFFGPGTRLTVL.

The chain uses TRBV29-1 and TRBJ2-1, with D possibly being TRBD2 (5 bases). The V and J ends lost 6 bases and 1 base respectively, with 13 bases between them. The CDR3 extends over 14 amino acids. The germline V gene has CDR1 SQVTM and CDR2 ANQGSEA. CDR3 bases: TGCAGCGTGGATGGGAGCGATTCCTACAATGAGCAGTTCTTC. Translating it yields CSVDGSDSYNEQFF.

J is TRBJ1-1 and V is TRBV19; weak D call: TRBD1 (5 bases). Trimming removed 5 bases from V and 1 base from J, with 8 bases in between. The CDR3 has 13 amino acids. Germline loops: CDR1 LNHDA, CDR2 SQIVND (reference sequence). The CDR3 DNA follows: TGTGCCAGTAGTCCCCAGGGGAACACTGAAGCTTTCTTT. It is translated as CASSPQGNTEAFF.